The 4 T cell receptor beta chains presented below share a single source sample, sequenced in a study of blood T cell repertoires in COVID-19 (TCRdb year 2020). Receptor libraries were prepared by the immunoSEQ multiplex PCR assay. As stored in TCRdb, this immuneACCESS dataset retains in-frame rearrangements with V and J assigned. A fraction of the clones does not appear; measured against another copy, unresolved V genes explain less than half of the discrepancy, and the remainder lacks a known reason. In all, the sample holds approximately 670,000 clones, and approximately 90% of those were seen once. The biggest ten clones account for roughly 0.25% of the sample. The sample was peripheral blood. The origin of the receptors is a woman aged 18-29 years with acute or convalescent COVID-19.

This chain connects TRBV6-4 to TRBJ2-1; D might be TRBD2 (5 bases). The CDR3 length is 12 residues. Germline V gives CDR1 MRHNA, CDR2 SNTAGT. The CDR3 here is CAAARRLSEQFF. As DNA, the CDR3 is TGTGCAGCCGCCAGGAGGCTAAGTGAGCAGTTCTTC.

The chain has TRBV10-3 and TRBJ2-3; D gene unclear. Trimming removed 4 bases at V and 4 bases at J, with 3 bases between. Germline CDR1 ENHRY, CDR2 SYGVKD. The CDR3 has 11 residues. This CDR3 is CAISVADTQYF. CDR3 bases: TGTGCCATCAGTGTCGCAGATACGCAGTATTTT.

This chain uses TRBV6-2 or TRBV6-3 with TRBJ1-5; 7 positions agree with TRBD1. Trimming took 0 bases from V and 4 from J; bases not matched to a gene: 6. CDR3 length: 16 amino acids. The germline V gene encodes CDR1 MNHEY and CDR2 SVGEGT. CDR3 protein: CASSYSRTGGNQPQHF. In nucleotides, the CDR3 is TGTGCCAGCAGTTACTCCAGGACAGGCGGGAATCAGCCCCAGCATTTT.

The V call is TRBV2, the J call TRBJ1-1; D gene uncertain. This CDR3 comprises 11 residues. Trimming stripped 11 bases from V and 7 bases from J, with 14 bases between. Germline-derived CDR1 and CDR2 are SNHLY and FYNNEI. The CDR3, as DNA: TGTGCCGGAGGTGTGCTGCATGAAGCTTTCTTT. Protein product: CAGGVLHEAFF.